This T cell receptor beta chain originates from a study of blood T cell repertoires in COVID-19. Clones were sequenced by immunoSEQ multiplex PCR, and TCRdb holds only the in-frame ones, with some missing. The table has 75,000 to 90,000 clones, less than 95% seen once. CDR3 length: 14 amino acids. Per the germline V gene, CDR1 is MNHEY and CDR2 is SMNVEV (reference sequence). Trimming took 6 bases from V and 4 from J; bases not matched to a gene: 6. This chain uses TRBV27 with TRBJ2-3, with 8 bases fitting TRBD1. The clonotype was recovered from a woman aged 50 to 65 in a cohort sampled during active COVID-19. Sequencing was done on a sample of peripheral blood. DNA for the CDR3: TGTGCCAGCAGCCCTCAGGACAGGGCAGATACGCAGTATTTT. This encodes CASSPQDRADTQYF.